One T cell receptor beta chain is described in this entry. This clonotype was seen at least ten times. This receptor's antigen is unknown. The sample holds no much larger clone one base away, and base qualities are not on file. The data were obtained in a study of T cells in Graves' hyperthyroidism and ophthalmopathy (dated by TCRdb to 2018 to 2020). Background on the whole study: Peripheral blood was collected at initial diagnosis, before any treatment. To identify distinguishing TCR V-J signatures, a discovery cohort of 90 to 100 patients was used, comprising 40 to 45 with Graves' ophthalmopathy and about 59 with stable Graves' hyperthyroidism. Whether ophthalmopathy could be predicted prospectively was tested in an independent validation cohort made up of roughly 19 hyperthyroidism patients plus 17 patients who later progressed to ophthalmopathy. The roughly 100 discovery patients were randomly divided into training and test sets at a 7:3 ratio. Thyroid tissue and blood T-cell repertoires from about six Graves' hyperthyroidism patients were also compared in the study. After blood sampling, hyperthyroidism patients were treated with methimazole at a starting dose of 30 mg daily, and ophthalmopathy patients were treated with high-dose intravenous methylprednisolone. The paper reports TCR Vbeta CDR3 sequencing of over 120 peripheral blood samples: 43 ophthalmopathy, roughly 74 hyperthyroidism and around 17 progressor patients. Results and caveats for the whole study, not just this receptor: Most expanded thyroid clonotypes (frequency above 0.001) were also detected in blood, a finding suggesting that blood repertoires may reflect thyroid immune responses. Sample size was not statistically predetermined, and blinding of investigators to group allocation was not performed. During validation, the model predicted progression to ophthalmopathy a median of about 6.5 months ahead of onset, with almost 71% sensitivity and almost 75% specificity. A model built on a 13 V-J signature distinguished ophthalmopathy from stable hyperthyroidism, reaching 85% to 90% sensitivity and 81.08% specificity in cross-validation and 80%/75% in testing.

Cut back by 2 bases and 7 bases, the V and J ends lie 15 bases apart. CDR1 and CDR2 are drawn from the germline V gene: SGHTA, FQGTGA. From the cysteine up to the phenylalanine, the CDR3 has a length of 14 residues. Of all the DNA, just the CDR3 is kept, 42 bases in frame from base 1. Stable Graves' hyperthyroidism was defined as no progression to ophthalmopathy during 18 months of follow-up. Hyperthyroidism patients were newly diagnosed, had a disease duration of under 2 months, and were aged 18 to 65 years. Exclusion was applied to patients with uncontrolled infections, other autoimmune diseases, pregnancy or lactation. Diagnoses were established on the basis of clinical symptoms, serum thyroxine and TRAb, thyroid ultrasound, and orbital computed tomography. Ficoll-Paque density gradient centrifugation was used to isolate PBMCs from under 11 ml of fresh peripheral blood. Total RNA was extracted with Trizol reagent, and quality was checked on an Agilent 2100 Bioanalyzer.

The TCR beta CDR3 regions were amplified from RNA transcripts. The first round of RT-PCR for the TCR CDR3 was performed with the HTBI primer set and the Qiagen OneStep RT-PCR kit. Libraries were constructed in a second round of multiplex PCR, after which size selection and purification were carried out. Sequencing of the libraries was done on an Illumina HiSeq2000 using paired-end 100 bp reads. In the source study's methods: SOAPnuke was used to process the raw data, with reads discarded if the reads contained adapters or uncalled bases, had a mean Phred below 15, or lacked an exact constant-primer or identifier match. COPE v1.2.5 was used to merge the high-quality paired reads, and each unique nucleotide sequence was defined as a clonotype. MiTCR v1.1 was used to align clonotypes to the IMGT TRBV, TRBD and TRBJ reference segments. The analysis included only V-J combinations with a frequency above 0.0001, which together covered roughly 99% of the repertoires. The TCS score was defined as F50 (clonal expansion) divided by E x V (chaos), with BLOSUM62-based TCRdist calculated between CDR3 peptides within each V-J. Welch's t-statistics and random forest reduced approximately 520 V-J features to 10 to 15, which were used in a naive Bayes classifier (R e1071). The Morisita-Horn index was used to measure how similar the thyroid and blood repertoires were. The raw public reads went through TCRdb reprocessing: fastp at Q25, MiXCR clone calling, in-frame beta chains kept. Merged by CDR3 protein, the rows form single entries marked with the most common genes and DNA. TCRdb's processing, not the authors' own work, is the source of the V and J calls. Recorded for this sample are hundreds of thousands of distinct CDR3 sequences; about two fifths of them occurred a single time. 8.9% of the sample rests with the top ten.

Sequenced material: blood. The rearrangement combines TRBV7-3 with TRBJ2-7, with TRBD2 perhaps the D gene, on 5 matching bases. The sequence came from a man aged 18-30 years with Graves' hyperthyroidism. This receptor has the CDR3 CASSLGRGSREQYF. The base sequence is TGTGCCAGCAGCTTAGGCCGGGGTTCGAGGGAGCAGTACTTC.